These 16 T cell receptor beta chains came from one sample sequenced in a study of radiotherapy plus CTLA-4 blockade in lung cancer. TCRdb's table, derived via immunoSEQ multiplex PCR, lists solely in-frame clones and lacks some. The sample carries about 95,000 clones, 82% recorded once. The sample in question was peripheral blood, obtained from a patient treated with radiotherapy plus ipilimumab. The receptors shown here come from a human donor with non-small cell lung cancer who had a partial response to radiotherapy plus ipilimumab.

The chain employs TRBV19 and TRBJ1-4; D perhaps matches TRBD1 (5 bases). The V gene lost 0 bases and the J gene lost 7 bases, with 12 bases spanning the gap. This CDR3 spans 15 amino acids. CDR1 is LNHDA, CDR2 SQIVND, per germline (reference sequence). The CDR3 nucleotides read TGTGCCAGTAGTATAGATGGGCAGGGCGGTGAAAAACTGTTTTTT. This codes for CASSIDGQGGEKLFF.

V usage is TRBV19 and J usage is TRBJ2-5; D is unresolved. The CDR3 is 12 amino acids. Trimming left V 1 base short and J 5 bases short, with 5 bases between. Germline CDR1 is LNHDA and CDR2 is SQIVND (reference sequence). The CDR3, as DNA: TGTGCCAGTAGTATAGGGCTGGAGACCCAGTACTTC. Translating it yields CASSIGLETQYF.

DNA for the CDR3: TGCAGCGTTGGCGAGAGGGATGGCTACACCTTC. This gives the protein CSVGERDGYTF. The V call is TRBV29-1, the J call TRBJ1-2, with D uncertain. With 4 bases removed from V and 6 bases from J, the gap between germline ends came to 9 bases. CDR1 is SQVTM, CDR2 ANQGSEA, per germline. The CDR3 contains 11 residues.

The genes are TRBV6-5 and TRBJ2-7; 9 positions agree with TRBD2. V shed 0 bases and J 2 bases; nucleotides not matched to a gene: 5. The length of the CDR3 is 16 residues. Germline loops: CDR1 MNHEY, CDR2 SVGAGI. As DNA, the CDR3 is TGTGCCAGCAGTTACTCTTCTAGCGGGATAGCCTACGAGCAGTACTTC. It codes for CASSYSSSGIAYEQYF.

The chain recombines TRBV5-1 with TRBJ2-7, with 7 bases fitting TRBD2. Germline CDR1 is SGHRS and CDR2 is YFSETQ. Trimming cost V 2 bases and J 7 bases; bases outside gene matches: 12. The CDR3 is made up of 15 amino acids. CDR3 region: CASSFGAGASEEQYF. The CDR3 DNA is TGCGCCAGCAGCTTCGGTGCGGGAGCCTCTGAGGAGCAGTACTTC.

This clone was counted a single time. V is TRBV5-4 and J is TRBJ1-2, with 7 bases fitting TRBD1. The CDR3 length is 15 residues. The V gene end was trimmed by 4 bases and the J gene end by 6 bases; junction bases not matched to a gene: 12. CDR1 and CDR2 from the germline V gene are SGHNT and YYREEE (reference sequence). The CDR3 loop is CASSRGTAIKHGYTF. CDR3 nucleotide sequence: TGTGCCAGCAGCCGTGGGACAGCCATTAAACATGGCTACACCTTC.

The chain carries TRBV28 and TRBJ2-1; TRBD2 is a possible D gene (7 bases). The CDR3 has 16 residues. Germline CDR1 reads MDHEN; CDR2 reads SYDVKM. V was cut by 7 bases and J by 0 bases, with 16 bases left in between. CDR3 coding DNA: TGTGCCAGCAATCCGGAAGGGGGGGGCTCCTACAATGAGCAGTTCTTC. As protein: CASNPEGGGSYNEQFF.

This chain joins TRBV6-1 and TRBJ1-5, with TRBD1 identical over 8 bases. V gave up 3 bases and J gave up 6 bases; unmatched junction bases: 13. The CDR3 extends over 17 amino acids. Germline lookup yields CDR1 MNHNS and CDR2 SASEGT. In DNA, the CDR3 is TGTGCCAGCAGTGATCACACGACAGGGGAATGGAGTCAGCCCCAGCATTTT. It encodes CASSDHTTGEWSQPQHF.

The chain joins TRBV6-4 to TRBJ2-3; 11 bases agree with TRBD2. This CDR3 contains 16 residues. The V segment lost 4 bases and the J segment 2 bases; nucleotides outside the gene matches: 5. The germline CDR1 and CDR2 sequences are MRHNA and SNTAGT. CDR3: CASSATSGGPTDTQYF. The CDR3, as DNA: TGTGCCAGCAGTGCTACTAGCGGGGGACCCACAGATACGCAGTATTTT.

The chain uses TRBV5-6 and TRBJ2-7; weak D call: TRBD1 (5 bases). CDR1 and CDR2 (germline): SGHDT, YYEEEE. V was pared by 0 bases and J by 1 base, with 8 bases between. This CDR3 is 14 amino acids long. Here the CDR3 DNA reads TGTGCCAGCAGCTTGGTTGGGGCGTCCTACGAGCAGTACTTC. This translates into CASSLVGASYEQYF.

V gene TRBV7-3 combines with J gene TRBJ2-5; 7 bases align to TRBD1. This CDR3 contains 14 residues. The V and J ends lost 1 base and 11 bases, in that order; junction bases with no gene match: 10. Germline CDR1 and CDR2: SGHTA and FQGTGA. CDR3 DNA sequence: TGTGCCAGCAGCTTAAGGGCAGGACAGGCAGTACAGTACTTC. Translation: CASSLRAGQAVQYF.

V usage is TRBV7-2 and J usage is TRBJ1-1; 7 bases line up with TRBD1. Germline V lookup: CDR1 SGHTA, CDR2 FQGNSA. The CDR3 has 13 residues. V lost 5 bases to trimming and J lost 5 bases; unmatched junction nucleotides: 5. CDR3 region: CASSRQGRTEAFF. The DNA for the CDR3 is TGTGCCAGCAGCCGACAGGGAAGGACTGAAGCTTTCTTT.

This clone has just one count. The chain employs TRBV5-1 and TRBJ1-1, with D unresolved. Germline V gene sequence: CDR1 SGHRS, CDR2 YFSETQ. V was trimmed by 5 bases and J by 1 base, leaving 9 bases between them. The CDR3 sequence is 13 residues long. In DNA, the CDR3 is TGCGCCAGCAGTACATATGGGAACACTGAAGCTTTCTTT. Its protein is CASSTYGNTEAFF.

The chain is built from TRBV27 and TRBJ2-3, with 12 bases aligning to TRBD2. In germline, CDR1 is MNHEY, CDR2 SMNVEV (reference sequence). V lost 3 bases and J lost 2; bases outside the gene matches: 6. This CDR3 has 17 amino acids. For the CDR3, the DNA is TGTGCCAGCAGTTTCTCCCGACTAGCGGGAGACACAGATACGCAGTATTTT. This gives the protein CASSFSRLAGDTDTQYF.

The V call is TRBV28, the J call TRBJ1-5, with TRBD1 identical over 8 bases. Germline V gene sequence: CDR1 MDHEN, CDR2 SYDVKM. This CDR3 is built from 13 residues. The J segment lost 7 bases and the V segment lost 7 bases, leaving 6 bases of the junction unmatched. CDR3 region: CASTRTGNQPQHF. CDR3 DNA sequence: TGTGCCAGCACCCGGACAGGGAACCAGCCCCAGCATTTT.

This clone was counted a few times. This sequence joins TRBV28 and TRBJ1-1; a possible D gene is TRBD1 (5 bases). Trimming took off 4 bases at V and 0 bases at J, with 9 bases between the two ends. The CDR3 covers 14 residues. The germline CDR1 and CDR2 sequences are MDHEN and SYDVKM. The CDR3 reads CASSYMTVNTEAFF. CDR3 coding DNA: TGTGCCAGCAGTTATATGACAGTGAACACTGAAGCTTTCTTT.